This TCR beta chain was recorded in a study of T cells in Graves' hyperthyroidism and ophthalmopathy. RNA transcripts were the template for amplifying TCR beta CDR3 regions. TCR CDR3 regions were first amplified by RT-PCR with HTBI primers. TCRdb recomputed calls from the multiplex PCR reads with MiXCR, one row per CDR3 protein. The data show over 250,000 distinct CDR3 sequences, with about 17% seen just once and approximately 57% held by the top ten. Source material: blood. The receptor was derived from a woman aged 60-75 years with Graves' ophthalmopathy.

CDR3 sequence (DNA): TGTGCCAGCAGCGGACAGGGGGCGGGCTACGAGCAGTACTTC. Protein product: CASSGQGAGYEQYF. This chain connects TRBV7-2 to TRBJ2-7; 11 bases align to TRBD1. V lost 5 bases and J lost 3; bases outside the gene matches: 3. The V gene's germline CDR1 is SGHTA and CDR2 FQGNSA. The CDR3 is 14 amino acids.